The clone carrying this TCR beta chain was seen just once. This sample was taken from a study of blood T cell repertoires in COVID-19. Study context: The study drew acute and convalescent COVID-19 samples from the United States, Italy and Spain.

The authors' processing: For nucleated cells, counts were estimated from reference gene primer amplification. The data were produced by immunoSEQ multiplex PCR, yet TCRdb's version contains in-frame clones alone and is incomplete. V, J and clone size are taken as reported in that table, and D and trimming were inferred from the DNA itself. This sample yields over 300,000 clones, of which about 83% are seen a single time; approximately 1.2% belongs to the top ten. Trimming took 4 bases from V and 7 from J; bases not matched to a gene: 7. Germline V gene data show CDR1 as SQVTM and CDR2 as ANQGSEA. This CDR3 region has 13 residues.

This sequence originates from a woman aged 50 to 65 with acute or convalescent COVID-19. Sequences were obtained from peripheral blood. The chain is built from TRBV29-1 and TRBJ1-5; 7 bases are a match to TRBD1. CDR3 residues: CSVGGGASQPQHF. As DNA, the CDR3 is TGCAGCGTTGGAGGGGGCGCAAGCCAGCCCCAGCATTTT.